This passage covers 32 T cell receptor beta chains from one sample sequenced in a study of OX40 agonist ivuxolimab in advanced cancers. Library preparation employed the immunoSEQ multiplex PCR assay. TCRdb took over this immuneACCESS table, retaining in-frame rearrangements with V and J assigned. Such tables are incomplete; in checked studies, under half of the missing clones stem from an unresolved V gene, and the remainder is unexplained. The sample table lists tens of thousands of clones, approximately 90% of them with a count of one. Roughly 0.55% of the sample is taken by the ten largest. Specimen: CD4+ or CD8+ T cells sorted from blood, collected in a trial of the OX40 agonist ivuxolimab. These receptors all come from an adult with an advanced solid tumor such as melanoma, head and neck, liver or kidney cancer.

Turning to this clone: One junction end does not reproduce the germline sequence, and a read error may be involved. This chain links TRBV19 with TRBJ1-5, with D uncertain. CDR1 and CDR2 (germline): LNHDA, SQIVND (reference sequence). CDR3 length: 15 amino acids. The CDR3 DNA sequence: TGTGCCAGTCGTATACCGGGAGGCAGCAATCAGCCCCAGCATTTT. This sequence encodes CASRIPGGSNQPQHF.

The V call is TRBV7-3, the J call TRBJ2-5; D ambiguous. V shed 3 bases and J shed 1 base, with 6 bases lying between them. Germline values: CDR1 SGHTA, CDR2 FQGTGA. CDR3 length: 13 residues. The CDR3 bases are TGTGCCAGCAGCTTTGTTAGCCAAGAGACCCAGTACTTC. This translates into CASSFVSQETQYF. Drawing the rest from reference TRBV7-3 and TRBJ2-5, the complete variable domain is GAGVSQTPSNKVTEKGKYVELRCDPISGHTALYWYRQSLGQGPEFLIYFQGTGAADDSGLPNDRFFAVRPEGSVSTLKIQRTERGDSAVYLCASSFVSQETQYFGPGTRLLVL.

The chain couples TRBV27 to TRBJ2-2; D is possibly TRBD1 (5 bases). This CDR3 spans 13 amino acids. V was pared by 7 bases and J by 10 bases, with 16 bases between. The V gene's germline CDR1 is MNHEY and CDR2 SMNVEV (reference sequence). Here the CDR3 DNA reads TGTGCCAGCACCCGAAACGGACACCCGGAGCTGTTTTTT. This encodes CASTRNGHPELFF.

The chain is built from TRBV11-2 and TRBJ2-2; D ambiguous. The V end was cut by 0 bases, the J end by 8 bases, with 10 bases between. Germline CDR1 SGHAT, CDR2 FQNNGV. CDR3 length: 14 amino acids. This CDR3 reads CASSLDLWGGELFF. CDR3 nucleotides: TGTGCCAGCAGCTTAGATCTGTGGGGTGGGGAGCTGTTTTTT.

The chain has TRBV6-5 and TRBJ2-5, with 9 bases matching TRBD2. With 8 bases clipped from V and 3 bases from J, the junction kept 10 bases outside the gene matches. The CDR3 totals 15 residues. Germline CDR1 MNHEY, CDR2 SVGAGI. In nucleotides, the CDR3 is TGTGCCAGCTCCGGACTAGCGAACGGGGAAGAGACCCAGTACTTC. It specifies CASSGLANGEETQYF.

The sample holds a few counts of this clone. The chain joins TRBV12-2 to TRBJ2-7; the table's D gene call, TRBD1, was not cross checked with the DNA. TRBV12-2 has pseudogene status. The CDR3 is 11 amino acids. Written as DNA, the CDR3 is TGTGCAAGTCGCGCCGACACAGAGCAGTACTTC. Translation: CASRADTEQYF.

For the CDR3, the DNA is TGCAGTGCGGCAGGAGGCCTTGGCTACACCTTC. The encoded protein is CSAAGGLGYTF. J is TRBJ1-2 and V is TRBV20-1; no definite D call. In germline, CDR1 is DFQATT, CDR2 SNEGSKA (reference sequence). The ends were cut back, 6 bases at V and 7 bases at J, with 12 bases in the middle. The CDR3 has 11 amino acids.

The J gene is TRBJ1-2, the V gene TRBV28; D remains unclear. V lost 8 bases to trimming and J lost 6 bases, with 13 bases between them. Germline V CDR1 and CDR2: MDHEN, SYDVKM. The CDR3 runs 12 residues. CDR3 loop: CASSVLENGYTF. For the CDR3, the DNA is TGTGCCAGCTCCGTTCTAGAGAATGGCTACACCTTC.

The V call is TRBV6-5, the J call TRBJ2-7; unclear D gene. Trimming stripped 6 bases from V and 4 bases from J, with 19 bases between. CDR3 length: 15 residues. Germline V gene lookup returns CDR1 MNHEY and CDR2 SVGAGI. CDR3 in DNA: TGTGCCAGCAGGACCTTTAGGCCCCTAGGGTACGAGCAGTACTTC. This sequence encodes CASRTFRPLGYEQYF.

V and J are TRBV28 and TRBJ1-5; TRBD1 aligns across 7 bases. Unmatched junction bases numbered 9, after V lost 3 bases and J lost 4 bases. Germline V gene sequence: CDR1 MDHEN, CDR2 SYDVKM. The CDR3 has 16 amino acids. CDR3 loop: CASSFWQGVGNQPQHF. CDR3 in DNA: TGTGCCAGCAGTTTTTGGCAGGGGGTAGGTAATCAGCCCCAGCATTTT. Looking up the rest from reference TRBV28 and TRBJ1-5 gives the full variable domain: DVKVTQSSRYLVKRTGEKVFLECVQDMDHENMFWYRQDPGLGLRLIYFSYDVKMKEKGDIPEGYSVSREKKERFSLILESASTNQTSMYLCASSFWQGVGNQPQHFGDGTRLSIL.

The chain is built from TRBV19 and TRBJ1-5; D might be TRBD1 (6 bases). The V end lost 6 bases, the J end lost 7 bases, and 16 bases lay between the germline ends. From germline, CDR1 is LNHDA and CDR2 SQIVND (reference sequence). The CDR3 covers 14 residues. The CDR3 protein is CASSPSGVDQPQHF. DNA of the CDR3: TGTGCCAGTAGCCCTTCAGGGGTGGACCAGCCCCAGCATTTT. The full variable domain, completed using reference TRBV19 and TRBJ1-5, is DGGITQSPKYLFRKEGQNVTLSCEQNLNHDAMYWYRQDPGQGLRLIYYSQIVNDFQKGDIAEGYSVSREKKESFPLTVTSAQKNPTAFYLCASSPSGVDQPQHFGDGTRLSIL.

This chain connects TRBV25-1 to TRBJ2-5; 9 bases map to TRBD2. The CDR3 sequence is 13 residues long. CDR1 MGHDK and CDR2 SYGVNS come from the germline V gene. V was pared by 7 bases and J by 4 bases, with 4 bases of the junction left unmatched. CDR3 amino acids: CASNSGSRETQYF. The CDR3 coding sequence is TGTGCCAGCAATAGCGGGAGTCGAGAGACCCAGTACTTC.

The V and J genes are TRBV12-5 and TRBJ2-1, with 9 bases matching TRBD1. From germline, CDR1 is LGHNT and CDR2 FRNRAP. Trimming removed 6 bases from V and 6 bases from J; junction bases left unmatched: 6. This CDR3 has 14 amino acids. CDR3 in amino acids: CASGSDRGGNEQFF. CDR3 sequence (DNA): TGTGCTAGTGGCTCGGACAGGGGAGGCAATGAGCAGTTCTTC.

With respect to this clone: This same CDR3 is encoded by further DNA sequences in the sample. The rearrangement links TRBV2 to TRBJ2-5, with 7 bases that match TRBD1. The V segment lost 5 bases and the J segment 3 bases; nucleotides outside the gene matches: 3. Germline lookup yields CDR1 SNHLY and CDR2 FYNNEI. CDR3 length equals 13 residues. CDR3 amino acids: CASSRDSEETQYF. The CDR3 region has the DNA TGTGCCAGCAGTCGGGACAGTGAAGAGACCCAGTACTTC.

V is TRBV7-2 and J is TRBJ2-5; 10 bases are shared with TRBD1. TRBJ2-7 matches the DNA end more closely, so the J call is doubtful. The CDR3 sequence is 14 residues long. CDR1 and CDR2 from the germline V gene are SGHTA and FQGNSA. CDR3 sequence (DNA): TGTGCCAGCAGGCGGGACAGGGGTACCGACGAGCAGTACTTC. Its protein product is CASRRDRGTDEQYF.

The rearrangement uses TRBV28 and TRBJ2-5; 10 positions match TRBD2. Trimming removed 2 bases from V and 4 bases from J; junction bases left unmatched: 4. Germline loops: CDR1 MDHEN, CDR2 SYDVKM. The CDR3 has 15 amino acids. The CDR3 spells CASSLPSGRTETQYF. CDR3 sequence (DNA): TGTGCCAGCAGTTTACCTAGCGGGAGAACAGAGACCCAGTACTTC.

This clone was picked up one time. The gene calls are TRBV11-3 and TRBJ1-2; 8 positions match TRBD1. The CDR3 is 17 residues long. Germline CDR1 reads SGHNT; CDR2 reads YENEEA. J gave up 0 bases and V 3 bases, and 9 bases lay outside the gene matches. The CDR3, as DNA: TGTGCCAGCAGCTTGAGGGGACAGGAGTACACTAACTATGGCTACACCTTC. Protein sequence: CASSLRGQEYTNYGYTF. The entire variable domain, with the rest obtained from reference TRBV11-3 and TRBJ1-2, is as follows: EAGVVQSPRYKIIEKKQPVAFWCNPISGHNTLYWYLQNLGQGPELLIRYENEEAVDDSQLPKDRFSAERLKGVDSTLKIQPAELGDSAVYLCASSLRGQEYTNYGYTFGSGTRLTVV.

This clone was seen only a few times. The V gene is TRBV14, the J gene TRBJ2-2; tentatively, D is TRBD1 (6 bases). CDR1 SGHDN and CDR2 FVKESK come from the germline V gene. With 5 bases removed from V and 1 base from J, the gap between germline ends came to 17 bases. This CDR3 is built from 17 residues. DNA of the CDR3: TGTGCCAGCAGCTCCTATCCCGACAGGCGGAACACCGGGGAGCTGTTTTTT. The encoded protein is CASSSYPDRRNTGELFF.

The chain joins TRBV15 to TRBJ1-5; D not certain. Deletions cut 3 bases from V and 9 bases from J, with 9 bases between. The CDR3 has 12 residues. Looked up from germline, CDR1 is LNHNV and CDR2 is YYDKDF (reference sequence). CDR3 DNA sequence: TGTGCCACCAGCAGGACATTCCGGCCCCAGCATTTT. Translating it yields CATSRTFRPQHF.

This clone was recorded a few times. V and J are TRBV28 and TRBJ2-2; no clear D. CDR3 length: 13 residues. The germline V and J ends were trimmed by 5 bases and 1 base, with 5 bases remaining between them. The germline V gene encodes CDR1 MDHEN and CDR2 SYDVKM. The CDR3 coding sequence is TGTGCCAGCAGTGTTGGGAACACCGGGGAGCTGTTTTTT. Residues: CASSVGNTGELFF.

The V call is TRBV7-2, the J call TRBJ2-7; TRBD1 matches at 7 bases. Germline V gene sequence: CDR1 SGHTA, CDR2 FQGNSA. V lost 2 bases, J lost 1 base, and 2 bases stayed unmatched. This CDR3 has 14 residues. In nucleotides, the CDR3 is TGTGCCAGCAGCTTATCGGGACAGTCCTACGAGCAGTACTTC. It is translated as CASSLSGQSYEQYF.

This CDR3 reads CASSGTRNQPQHF. CDR3 bases: TGTGCCAGCTCCGGGACGAGGAATCAGCCCCAGCATTTT. The chain has TRBV2 and TRBJ1-5; the D gene is possibly TRBD1 (5 bases). Trimming took off 8 bases at V and 4 bases at J, with 12 bases between the two ends. The CDR3 is 13 residues long. The germline V gene encodes CDR1 SNHLY and CDR2 FYNNEI.

The chain recombines TRBV19 with TRBJ1-5; D gene ambiguous. The CDR3 is made up of 15 amino acids. V was clipped by 1 base and J by 3 bases, with 10 bases between them. Germline lookup yields CDR1 LNHDA and CDR2 SQIVND (reference sequence). The CDR3: CASSIGGRTNQPQHF. The DNA for the CDR3 is TGTGCCAGTAGTATAGGAGGTCGGACCAATCAGCCCCAGCATTTT.

The chain joins TRBV28 to TRBJ1-4; weak D call: TRBD1 (6 bases). The CDR3 has 11 amino acids. V lost 4 bases, J lost 17 bases, and 14 bases lay in between. Germline lookup yields CDR1 MDHEN and CDR2 SYDVKM. CDR3 in DNA: TGTGCCAGCAGTTCCCGGCAGGGGCGATTTTTT. It yields the protein CASSSRQGRFF.

This rearrangement joins TRBV4-1 to TRBJ2-1; 7 bases are a match to TRBD2. The CDR3 covers 16 residues. CDR1 and CDR2 from the germline V gene are MGHRA and YSYEKL. V shed 0 bases and J 7 bases; nucleotides not matched to a gene: 9. In DNA form, the CDR3 reads TGCGCCAGCAGCCAAGAGTCTAGGACTAGTCATAATGAGCAGTTCTTC. Protein: CASSQESRTSHNEQFF.

The chain carries TRBV7-6 and TRBJ2-7; no reliable D call. Germline V gives CDR1 SGHVS, CDR2 FNYEAQ. V was cut by 1 base and J by 4 bases, with 17 bases left in between. The CDR3 has 16 amino acids. The CDR3 DNA reads TGTGCCAGCAGCTTAGGTCGGTATGGCATCGGGTACGAGCAGTACTTC. It specifies CASSLGRYGIGYEQYF.

The rearrangement uses TRBV7-3 and TRBJ2-2; TRBD1 matches 11 bases. CDR3 length: 15 residues. In germline, CDR1 is SGHTA, CDR2 FQGTGA. The V segment lost 5 bases and the J segment 8 bases; nucleotides outside the gene matches: 7. The CDR3 nucleotides read TGTGCCAGCAGCACCGGGACAGGGGGTTATGGGGAGCTGTTTTTT. Protein: CASSTGTGGYGELFF. The full variable domain, in which reference TRBV7-3 and TRBJ2-2 provide the parts outside the CDR3, is GAGVSQTPSNKVTEKGKYVELRCDPISGHTALYWYRQSLGQGPEFLIYFQGTGAADDSGLPNDRFFAVRPEGSVSTLKIQRTERGDSAVYLCASSTGTGGYGELFFGEGSRLTVL.

The genes are TRBV25-1 and TRBJ2-7, with D perhaps TRBD2 (5 bases). CDR3 length equals 12 residues. Trimming removed 3 bases at V and 9 bases at J, with 12 bases between. The germline CDR1 and CDR2 sequences are MGHDK and SYGVNS. CDR3 sequence (DNA): TGTGCCAGCAGTGACCACGGGGATGTGCAGTACTTC. Encoded protein: CASSDHGDVQYF.

V gene TRBV11-2 combines with J gene TRBJ1-1; D call uncertain. The CDR3 has 17 residues. From germline, CDR1 is SGHAT and CDR2 FQNNGV. Trimming cost V 5 bases and J 0 bases, with 19 bases left between them. The CDR3 nucleotides are TGTGCCAGCAGCACAGAGGTCCAGCGAAGGCTGAACACTGAAGCTTTCTTT. Protein product: CASSTEVQRRLNTEAFF. The entire variable domain, with the rest obtained from reference TRBV11-2 and TRBJ1-1, is as follows: EAGVAQSPRYKIIEKRQSVAFWCNPISGHATLYWYQQILGQGPKLLIQFQNNGVVDDSQLPKDRFSAERLKGVDSTLKIQPAKLEDSAVYLCASSTEVQRRLNTEAFFGQGTRLTVV.

V is TRBV7-9 and J is TRBJ2-1, with D tentatively TRBD2 (5 bases). CDR3 size: 18 residues. Germline assignment: CDR1 SEHNR and CDR2 FQNEAQ (reference sequence). V lost 2 bases, J lost 3 bases, and 20 bases lay in between. The CDR3 DNA sequence: TGTGCCAGCAGCTTACCGATAGGACTGCGCGAAGGCTACAATGAGCAGTTCTTC. This codes for CASSLPIGLREGYNEQFF.

This clone was seen only once. CDR3 region: CASSYLGTAQETQYF. The CDR3 DNA follows: TGTGCCAGCAGCTATCTGGGGACAGCACAAGAGACCCAGTACTTC. V gene TRBV14 combines with J gene TRBJ2-5; 7 nucleotides match TRBD1. CDR1 is SGHDN and CDR2 is FVKESK in the germline V gene. V lost 5 bases, J lost 2 bases, and 8 bases stayed unmatched. The CDR3 runs to 15 residues. The full variable domain, rest sourced from reference TRBV14 and TRBJ2-5, is EAGVTQFPSHSVIEKGQTVTLRCDPISGHDNLYWYRRVMGKEIKFLLHFVKESKQDESGMPNNRFLAERTGGTYSTLKVQPAELEDSGVYFCASSYLGTAQETQYFGPGTRLLVL.

The chain combines TRBV6-5 with TRBJ2-7; D perhaps matches TRBD1 (5 bases). Between the trimmed V and J ends, which lost 4 bases and 3 bases, there was a span of 10 bases. The germline V gene has CDR1 MNHEY and CDR2 SVGAGI. The CDR3 totals 13 residues. The CDR3 DNA sequence: TGTGCCAGCAGTTCCTACGACAGCTACGAGCAGTACTTC. It translates to CASSSYDSYEQYF.